The clone carrying this T cell receptor (beta chain) was observed a handful of times. This table comes from immunoSEQ multiplex PCR, and its TCRdb copy is limited to in-frame clones, with some not included. The table records 200,000 to 250,000 clones, less than 75% of them present only once. CDR1 is MNHEY, CDR2 SMNVEV, per germline (reference sequence). This CDR3 is 14 amino acids long. V was trimmed by 7 bases and J by 5 bases, leaving 14 bases between them. These data come from a study of cytotoxic CD8 clonotypes in ibrutinib-treated CLL. As for the study in general: The authors obtained response samples at a median of about 13 months of treatment, range 6 to 36.

Cryopreserved PBMCs supplied about 1.9 micrograms of genomic DNA for TCR beta libraries. The chain has TRBV27 and TRBJ2-2, with a weak D call TRBD2 (7 bases). The clonotype originates from a human donor with chronic lymphocytic leukemia. The material was PBMCs, obtained after 24 months of ibrutinib treatment. The CDR3 reads CASTKGGATGELFF. The CDR3 DNA reads TGTGCCAGCACCAAGGGGGGGGCGACCGGGGAGCTGTTTTTT.